This T cell receptor (beta chain) was profiled in a study of Ad26.COV2.S vaccination and SARS-CoV-2 variants. Overall study context: A participant enrolled in the COV1001 Ad26.COV2.S trial arm provided the sample.

Measured with immunoSEQ multiplex PCR; TCRdb has only the in-frame clones, and not every one. The table includes about 410,000 clones, 70% to 90% detected once. Stated treatment: around 19 received Ad26.COV2.S at low or high dose, single or two shots; 5 received placebo; per-sample allocation not given. Collection of samples fell on day 63 after the first vaccine or placebo injection. CDR1 and CDR2 from the germline V gene are SGHNT and YENEEA. V shed 5 bases and J shed 4 bases, with 11 bases lying between them. The CDR3 consists of 14 residues. This TCR came from a person between 18 and 65 years old who received the Ad26.COV2.S COVID-19 vaccine or a placebo. The material was peripheral blood, obtained in a trial of Ad26.COV2.S vaccine versus placebo. This chain uses TRBV11-3 with TRBJ2-2; a weak D match, TRBD1 (6 bases). CDR3 residues: CASSTYRATGELFF. In DNA form, the CDR3 reads TGTGCCAGCAGCACCTACAGGGCCACCGGGGAGCTGTTTTTT.